This T cell receptor (beta chain) was sequenced for a study of CDR3 diversity in severe acne. TCRdb passed the PCR reads through MiXCR, listing each CDR3 protein once. The sample records approximately 79,000 distinct CDR3 sequences, 45% to 50% being singletons. This clonotype came up many times. This CDR3 contains 13 residues. V shed 5 bases and J shed 2 bases, with 10 bases lying between them. Germline lookup yields CDR1 MNHEY and CDR2 SMNVEV (reference sequence). This TCR derives from a male donor in good health, serving as a control. V is TRBV27 and J is TRBJ2-7; a possible D gene is TRBD1 (5 bases). The sequencing sample was made of blood. The CDR3 loop reads CASSPRVAYEQYF. The CDR3 DNA reads as TGTGCCAGCAGTCCCAGGGTAGCCTACGAGCAGTACTTC.